The following is a T cell receptor (beta chain) sequence with its context. Its cognate antigen is unknown. The record originates from a study of human T cells and chemical hapten exposure. Whole-study context: DPC 0.01% went on the upper back by patch test, with reading at 6 days. Points from the study as a whole: TCRs exceeding 1 in 1000 frequency stayed unchanged with DPC sensitization.

Time point denoted: patch test 2, 6 weeks after DPC sensitization. As for treatment: therapeutic diphenylcyclopropenone sensitization with weekly scalp DPC. This CDR3 contains 13 residues. Trimming cost V 8 bases and J 5 bases; bases outside gene matches: 3. Germline CDR1 reads ENHRY; CDR2 reads SYGVKD. MiXCR, applied by TCRdb to the RACE reads, yields one record per CDR3 protein. This sample carries 96,000 or so distinct CDR3 sequences, over 7.5% of them seen once, and the ten largest clones take approximately 1.9%. J is TRBJ2-1 and V is TRBV10-3; 10 bases fit TRBD2. The sequenced sample was whole blood, obtained in connection with sensitization to the hapten diphenylcyclopropenone (DPC). This TCR was recovered from a woman in her forties with alopecia areata. Some clones in this sample may be carry-over from other donors' samples. CDR3 bases: TGTGCCATCTGGACTAGCGGACACAATGAGCAGTTCTTC. Residues: CAIWTSGHNEQFF.